Listed below are T cell receptor beta chains from one sample, sequenced in a study of T cell responses to AZD1222 COVID-19 vaccine. Some clones are missing from TCRdb's copy, which holds only in-frame ones; the method was immunoSEQ multiplex PCR. The sample records 200,000 or so clones, 70% to 90% being singletons. The sequences come from peripheral blood, collected on day 0 of AZD1222 vaccination. All receptors come from an adult in good health. CDR3s include the opening cysteine and the closing phenylalanine or tryptophan. The order of the fields is CDR3 protein, CDR3 DNA, J gene, clone size, V gene, D gene. The D gene is left open where the match is weak. A row's size may be missing; if present it is once, few, many or a size class.

CASSIVYGTGMRTDTQYF | TGTGCCAGTAGTATAGTTTACGGGACAGGGATGAGGACAGATACGCAGTATTTT | TRBJ2-3 | - | TRBV19 | TRBD1
CASSIPGPKNTEAFF | TGTGCCAGCAGTATTCCGGGACCGAAGAACACTGAAGCTTTCTTT | TRBJ1-1 | - | TRBV25-1 | -
CASSSPGTGASYEQYF | TGTGCCAGCTCATCCCCCGGGACAGGGGCCTCCTACGAGCAGTACTTC | TRBJ2-7 | few | TRBV18 | TRBD1
CASSARASSYNEQFF | TGTGCCAGCAGTGCTAGGGCGAGCTCCTACAATGAGCAGTTCTTC | TRBJ2-1 | - | TRBV2 | -
CASSSRQGTESSDTQYF | TGTGCCAGTAGTTCCCGACAGGGCACAGAATCATCAGATACGCAGTATTTT | TRBJ2-3 | - | TRBV19 | TRBD1
CSGSTGEGRGYTF | TGCAGCGGCTCGACAGGGGAAGGTAGGGGCTACACCTTC | TRBJ1-2 | - | TRBV29-1 | TRBD1
CASSGAPDQPQHF | TGTGCCAGCTCAGGAGCACCCGATCAGCCCCAGCATTTT | TRBJ1-5 | - | TRBV18 | -
CSGYYGYEQYF | TGCAGTGGGTATTACGGCTACGAGCAGTACTTC | TRBJ2-7 | - | TRBV20-1 | -
CASSLRQGFETQYF | TGTGCCAGCAGCTTAAGACAGGGTTTCGAGACCCAGTACTTC | TRBJ2-5 | - | TRBV11-3 | TRBD1
CASSLGLGYLGETQYF | TGTGCCAGCAGCTTGGGCTTAGGGTACTTGGGGGAGACCCAGTACTTC | TRBJ2-5 | - | TRBV7-9 | -
CASSPIPGLAGGPAKNIQYF | TGTGCCAGCAGTCCTATACCGGGACTAGCGGGAGGGCCGGCCAAAAACATTCAGTACTTC | TRBJ2-4 | once | TRBV27 | TRBD2
CASSFYRGAAGNTIYF | TGTGCCAGCAGCTTTTACAGGGGAGCGGCTGGAAACACCATATATTTT | TRBJ1-3 | - | TRBV11-2 | TRBD1
CASSIGGGGAGELFF | TGTGCCAGTAGTATAGGGGGCGGAGGGGCCGGGGAGCTGTTTTTT | TRBJ2-2 | - | TRBV19 | -
CASSPRRTSGSEEQYF | TGTGCCAGCAGTCCCAGGCGGACTAGCGGGAGCGAAGAGCAGTACTTC | TRBJ2-7 | - | TRBV21-1 | -
CASSPLDRNEQFF | TGTGCCAGCAGTCCCTTGGACCGCAATGAGCAGTTCTTC | TRBJ2-1 | - | TRBV28 | -
CAWSVGTGGEKLFF | TGTGCCTGGAGTGTAGGGACAGGGGGTGAAAAACTGTTTTTT | TRBJ1-4 | few | TRBV30 | TRBD1
CAWSTSNTQYF | TGTGCCTGGAGTACTTCGAATACGCAGTATTTT | TRBJ2-3 | - | TRBV30 | -
CASRPLLGSTQYF | TGTGCCAGCAGGCCCTTATTGGGTAGTACGCAGTATTTT | TRBJ2-3 | - | TRBV11-1 | -
CATSRGGQGTNYGYTF | TGTGCCACCAGCAGAGGGGGACAGGGAACTAACTATGGCTACACCTTC | TRBJ1-2 | - | TRBV15 | TRBD1
CAISLRDRSSYNEQFF | TGTGCCATCAGCCTCCGGGACAGGAGCTCCTACAATGAGCAGTTCTTC | TRBJ2-1 | - | TRBV10-3 | TRBD1
CASSYSFTGELFF | TGTGCCAGCAGTTACTCATTCACCGGGGAGCTGTTTTTT | TRBJ2-2 | - | TRBV6-2/TRBV6-3 | -
CASSGGGVGNTIYF | TGTGCCAGCAGCGGGGGGGGAGTTGGAAACACCATATATTTT | TRBJ1-3 | - | TRBV28 | -
CASRPGRNTEAFF | TGTGCCAGCAGGCCCGGACGGAACACTGAAGCTTTCTTT | TRBJ1-1 | - | TRBV6-5 | -
CASSDGLAGGHNYEQYF | TGTGCCAGCAGTGACGGACTAGCGGGAGGCCACAACTACGAGCAGTACTTC | TRBJ2-7 | - | TRBV6-2/TRBV6-3 | TRBD2
CAWSRRWSPLHF | TGTGCCTGGAGCCGACGTTGGTCACCCCTCCACTTT | TRBJ1-6 | - | TRBV30 | -